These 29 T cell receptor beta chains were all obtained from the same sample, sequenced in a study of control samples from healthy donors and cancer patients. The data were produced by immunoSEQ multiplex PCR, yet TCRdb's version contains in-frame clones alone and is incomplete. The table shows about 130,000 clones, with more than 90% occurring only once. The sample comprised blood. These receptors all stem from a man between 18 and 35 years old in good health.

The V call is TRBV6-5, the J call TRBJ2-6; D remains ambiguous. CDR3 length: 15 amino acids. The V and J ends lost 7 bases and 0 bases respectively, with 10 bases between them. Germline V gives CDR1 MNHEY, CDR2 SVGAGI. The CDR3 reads CASTMDLSGANVLTF. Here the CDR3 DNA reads TGTGCCAGCACGATGGACCTCTCTGGGGCCAACGTCCTGACTTTC.

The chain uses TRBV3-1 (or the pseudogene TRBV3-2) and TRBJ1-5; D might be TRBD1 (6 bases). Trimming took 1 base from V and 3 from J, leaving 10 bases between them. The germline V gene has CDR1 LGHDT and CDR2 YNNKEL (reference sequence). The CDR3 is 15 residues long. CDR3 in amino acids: CASSQGTGPNQPQHF. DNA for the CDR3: TGTGCCAGCAGCCAAGGAACAGGGCCCAATCAGCCCCAGCATTTT.

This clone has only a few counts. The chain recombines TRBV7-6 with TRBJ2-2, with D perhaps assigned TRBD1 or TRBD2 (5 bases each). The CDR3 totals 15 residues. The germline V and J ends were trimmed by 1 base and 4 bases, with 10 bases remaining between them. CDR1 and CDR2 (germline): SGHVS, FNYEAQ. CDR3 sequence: CASSLVPGTTGELFF. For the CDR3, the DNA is TGTGCCAGCAGCTTAGTCCCAGGGACCACCGGGGAGCTGTTTTTT.

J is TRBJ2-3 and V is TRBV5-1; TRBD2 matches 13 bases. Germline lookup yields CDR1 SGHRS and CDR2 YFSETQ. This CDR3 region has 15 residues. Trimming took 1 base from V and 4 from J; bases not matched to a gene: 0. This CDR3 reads CASSLTSGGADTQYF. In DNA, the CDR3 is TGCGCCAGCAGCTTGACTAGCGGGGGGGCAGATACGCAGTATTTT.

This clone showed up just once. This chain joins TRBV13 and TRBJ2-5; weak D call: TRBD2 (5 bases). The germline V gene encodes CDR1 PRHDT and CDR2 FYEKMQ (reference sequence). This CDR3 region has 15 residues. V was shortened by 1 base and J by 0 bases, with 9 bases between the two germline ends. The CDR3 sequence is CASSLVAGNQETQYF. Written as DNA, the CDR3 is TGTGCCAGCAGCTTAGTGGCCGGGAACCAAGAGACCCAGTACTTC.

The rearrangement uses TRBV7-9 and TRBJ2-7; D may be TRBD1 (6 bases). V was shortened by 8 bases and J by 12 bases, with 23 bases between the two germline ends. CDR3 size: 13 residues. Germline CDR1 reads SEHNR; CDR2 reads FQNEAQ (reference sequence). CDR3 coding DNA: TGTGCCAGCGGATCAGCAGGGGAAGTGTTGCGGTACTTC. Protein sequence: CASGSAGEVLRYF.

The CDR3 is CASSERTRHVQETQYF. The CDR3 DNA follows: TGTGCCAGCAGTGAAAGAACACGACACGTTCAAGAGACCCAGTACTTC. The V gene is TRBV2, the J gene TRBJ2-5, with unresolved D. Germline V gene sequence: CDR1 SNHLY, CDR2 FYNNEI. The CDR3 covers 16 residues. V was cut by 2 bases and J by 2 bases, with 15 bases left in between.

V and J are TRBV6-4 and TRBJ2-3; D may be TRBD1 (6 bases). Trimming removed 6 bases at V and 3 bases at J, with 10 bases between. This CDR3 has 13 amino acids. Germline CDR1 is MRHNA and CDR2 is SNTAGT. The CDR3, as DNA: TGTGCCAGCAGGAACAGGGAAACAGATACGCAGTATTTT. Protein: CASRNRETDTQYF.

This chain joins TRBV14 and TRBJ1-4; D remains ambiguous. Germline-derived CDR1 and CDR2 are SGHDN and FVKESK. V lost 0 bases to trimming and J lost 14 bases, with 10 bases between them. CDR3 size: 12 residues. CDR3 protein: CASSQESGLLFF. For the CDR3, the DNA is TGTGCCAGCAGCCAAGAGAGTGGCTTGCTGTTTTTT.

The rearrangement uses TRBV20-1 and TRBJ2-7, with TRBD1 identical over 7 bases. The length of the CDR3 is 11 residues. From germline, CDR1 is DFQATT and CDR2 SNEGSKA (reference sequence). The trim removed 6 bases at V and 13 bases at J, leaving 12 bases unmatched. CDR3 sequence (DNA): TGCAGTGCAGCAACCGGGACAGACTCCTACTTC. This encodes CSAATGTDSYF.

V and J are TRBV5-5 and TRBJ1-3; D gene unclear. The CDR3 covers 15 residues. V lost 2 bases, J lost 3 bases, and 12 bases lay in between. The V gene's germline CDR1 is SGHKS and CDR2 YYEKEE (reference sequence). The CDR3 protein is CASSFDSGYGNTIYF. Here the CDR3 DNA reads TGTGCCAGCAGCTTCGACTCCGGATATGGAAACACCATATATTTT.

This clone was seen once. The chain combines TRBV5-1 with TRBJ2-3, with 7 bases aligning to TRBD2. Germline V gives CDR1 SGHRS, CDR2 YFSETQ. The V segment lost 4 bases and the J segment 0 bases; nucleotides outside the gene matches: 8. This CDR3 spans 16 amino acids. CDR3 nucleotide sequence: TGCGCCAGCAGCATCAACGGGGGGTCTAGCACAGATACGCAGTATTTT. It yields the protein CASSINGGSSTDTQYF.

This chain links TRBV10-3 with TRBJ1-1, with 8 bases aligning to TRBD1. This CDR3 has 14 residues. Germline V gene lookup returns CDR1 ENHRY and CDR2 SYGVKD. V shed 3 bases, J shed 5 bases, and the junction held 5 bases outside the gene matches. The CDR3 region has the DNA TGTGCCATCAGTGACAGGGGGCTAGGAACTGAAGCTTTCTTT. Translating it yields CAISDRGLGTEAFF.

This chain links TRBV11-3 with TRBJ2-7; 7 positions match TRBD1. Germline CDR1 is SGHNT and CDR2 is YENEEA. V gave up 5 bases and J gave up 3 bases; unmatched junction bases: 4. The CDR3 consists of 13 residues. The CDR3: CASSQSGGYEQYF. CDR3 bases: TGTGCCAGCAGCCAATCAGGGGGCTACGAGCAGTACTTC.

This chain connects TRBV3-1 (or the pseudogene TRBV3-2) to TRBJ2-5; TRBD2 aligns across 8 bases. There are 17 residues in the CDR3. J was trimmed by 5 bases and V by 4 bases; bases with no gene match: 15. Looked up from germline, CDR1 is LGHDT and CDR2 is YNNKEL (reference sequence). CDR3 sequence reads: CASSPLSYGGGGETQYF. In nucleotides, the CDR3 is TGTGCCAGCAGCCCCCTAAGTTATGGGGGCGGGGGGGAGACCCAGTACTTC.

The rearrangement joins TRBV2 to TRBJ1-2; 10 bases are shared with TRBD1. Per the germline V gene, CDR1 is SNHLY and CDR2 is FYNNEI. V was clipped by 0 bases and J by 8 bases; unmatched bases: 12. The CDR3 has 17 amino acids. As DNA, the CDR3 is TGTGCCAGCAGTGAAGCGTCCCCCCGACAGGGGGCGAGGGGCTACACCTTC. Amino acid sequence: CASSEASPRQGARGYTF.

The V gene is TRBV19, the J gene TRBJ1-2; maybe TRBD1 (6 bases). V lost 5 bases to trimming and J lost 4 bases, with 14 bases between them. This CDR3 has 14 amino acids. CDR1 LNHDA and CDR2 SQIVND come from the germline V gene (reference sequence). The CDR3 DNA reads TGTGCCAGTAGTCCCCGGGACACATTCTATGGCTACACCTTC. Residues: CASSPRDTFYGYTF.

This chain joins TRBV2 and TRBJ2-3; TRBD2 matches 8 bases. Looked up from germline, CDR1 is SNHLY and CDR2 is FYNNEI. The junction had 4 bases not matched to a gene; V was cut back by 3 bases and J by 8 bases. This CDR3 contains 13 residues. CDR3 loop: CASSENAGGTQYF. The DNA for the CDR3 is TGTGCCAGCAGTGAGAACGCGGGGGGTACGCAGTATTTT.

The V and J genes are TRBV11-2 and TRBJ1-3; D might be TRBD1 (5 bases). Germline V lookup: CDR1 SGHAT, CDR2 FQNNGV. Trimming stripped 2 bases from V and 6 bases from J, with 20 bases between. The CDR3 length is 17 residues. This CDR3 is CASSLNSGGEYKNTIYF. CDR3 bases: TGTGCCAGCAGCTTAAACTCGGGGGGGGAATACAAAAACACCATATATTTT.

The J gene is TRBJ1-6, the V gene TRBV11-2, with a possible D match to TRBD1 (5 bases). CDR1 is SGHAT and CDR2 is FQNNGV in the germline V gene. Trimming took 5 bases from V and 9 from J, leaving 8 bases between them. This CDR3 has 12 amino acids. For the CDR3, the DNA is TGTGCCAGCAGCAGGGGAATTTCACCCCTCCACTTT. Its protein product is CASSRGISPLHF.

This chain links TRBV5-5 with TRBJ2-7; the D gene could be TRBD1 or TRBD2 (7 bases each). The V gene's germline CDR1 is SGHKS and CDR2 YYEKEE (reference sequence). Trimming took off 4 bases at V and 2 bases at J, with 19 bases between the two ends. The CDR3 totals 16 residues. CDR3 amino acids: CASSPLGRGLPYEQYF. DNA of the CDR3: TGTGCCAGCAGCCCTCTGGGGAGGGGGCTCCCCTACGAGCAGTACTTC.

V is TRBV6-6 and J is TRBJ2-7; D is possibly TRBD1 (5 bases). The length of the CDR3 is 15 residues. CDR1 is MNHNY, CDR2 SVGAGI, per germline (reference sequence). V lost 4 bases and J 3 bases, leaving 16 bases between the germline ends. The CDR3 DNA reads TGTGCCAGCAGTTCCCCAGGGAATATGGGCTACGAGCAGTACTTC. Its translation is CASSSPGNMGYEQYF.

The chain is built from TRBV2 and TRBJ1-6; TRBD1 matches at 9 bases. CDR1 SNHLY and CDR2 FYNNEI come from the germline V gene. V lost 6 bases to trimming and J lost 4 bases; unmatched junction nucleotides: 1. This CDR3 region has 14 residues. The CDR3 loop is CASRDRGYNSPLHF. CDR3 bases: TGTGCCAGCAGGGACAGGGGTTATAATTCACCCCTCCACTTT.

CDR3 region: CASSLGLAVYEQYF. CDR3 sequence (DNA): TGTGCCAGCAGCTTGGGCCTAGCGGTCTACGAGCAGTACTTC. The rearrangement uses TRBV5-6 and TRBJ2-7; 7 positions agree with TRBD2. The length of the CDR3 is 14 residues. Germline V lookup: CDR1 SGHDT, CDR2 YYEEEE. J was trimmed by 3 bases and V by 0 bases; bases with no gene match: 3.

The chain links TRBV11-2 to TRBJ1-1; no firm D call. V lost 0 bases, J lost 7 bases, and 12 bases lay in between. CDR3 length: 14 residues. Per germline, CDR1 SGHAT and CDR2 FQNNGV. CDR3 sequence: CASSLDGFGGEAFF. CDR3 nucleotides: TGTGCCAGCAGCTTAGATGGGTTCGGCGGTGAAGCTTTCTTT.

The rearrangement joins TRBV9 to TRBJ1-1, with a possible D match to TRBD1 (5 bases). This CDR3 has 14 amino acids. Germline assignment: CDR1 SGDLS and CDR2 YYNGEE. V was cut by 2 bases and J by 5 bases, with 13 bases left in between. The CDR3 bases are TGTGCCAGCAGCGTGGGGCCTAGCCATACTGAAGCTTTCTTT. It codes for CASSVGPSHTEAFF.

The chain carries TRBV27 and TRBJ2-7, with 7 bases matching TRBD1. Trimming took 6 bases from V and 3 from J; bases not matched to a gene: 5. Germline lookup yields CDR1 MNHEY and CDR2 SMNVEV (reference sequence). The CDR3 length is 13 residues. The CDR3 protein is CASRETGSYEQYF. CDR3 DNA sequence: TGTGCCAGCAGAGAGACAGGGAGCTACGAGCAGTACTTC.

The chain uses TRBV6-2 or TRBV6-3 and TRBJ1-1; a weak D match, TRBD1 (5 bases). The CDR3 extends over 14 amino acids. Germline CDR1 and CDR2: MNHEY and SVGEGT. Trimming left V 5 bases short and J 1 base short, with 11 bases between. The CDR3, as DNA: TGTGCCAGCAGTCGGGGACCGCAGAACACTGAAGCTTTCTTT. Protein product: CASSRGPQNTEAFF.

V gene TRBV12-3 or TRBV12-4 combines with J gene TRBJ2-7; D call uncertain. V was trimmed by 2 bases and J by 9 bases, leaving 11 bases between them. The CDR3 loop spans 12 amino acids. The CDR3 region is CASSLSGRGQYF. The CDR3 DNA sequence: TGTGCCAGCAGTTTAAGTGGTCGTGGGCAGTACTTC.